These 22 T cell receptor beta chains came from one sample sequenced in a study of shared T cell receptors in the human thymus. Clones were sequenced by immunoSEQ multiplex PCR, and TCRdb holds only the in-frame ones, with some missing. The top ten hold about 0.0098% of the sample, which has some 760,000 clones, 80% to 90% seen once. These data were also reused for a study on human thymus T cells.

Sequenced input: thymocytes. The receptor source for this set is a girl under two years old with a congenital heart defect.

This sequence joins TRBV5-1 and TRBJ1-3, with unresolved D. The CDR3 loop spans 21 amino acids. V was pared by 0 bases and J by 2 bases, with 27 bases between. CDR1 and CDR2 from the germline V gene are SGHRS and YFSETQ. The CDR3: CASSLGAEGPISRVTGNTIYF. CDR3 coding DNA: TGCGCCAGCAGCTTGGGAGCAGAGGGCCCAATTAGTAGGGTAACTGGAAACACCATATATTTT.

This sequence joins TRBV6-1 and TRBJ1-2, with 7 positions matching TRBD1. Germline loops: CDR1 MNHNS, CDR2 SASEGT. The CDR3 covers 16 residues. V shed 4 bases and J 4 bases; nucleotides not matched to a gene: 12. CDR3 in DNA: TGTGCCAGCAGTGCCCCGGGACAGAAATGCCCCTATGGCTACACCTTC. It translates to CASSAPGQKCPYGYTF.

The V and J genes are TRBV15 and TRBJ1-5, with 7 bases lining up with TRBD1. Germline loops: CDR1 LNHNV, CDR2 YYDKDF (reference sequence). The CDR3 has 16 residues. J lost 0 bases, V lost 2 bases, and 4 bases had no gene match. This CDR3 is CATSRNRGYSNQPQHF. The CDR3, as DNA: TGTGCCACCAGCAGAAACAGGGGCTATAGCAATCAGCCCCAGCATTTT.

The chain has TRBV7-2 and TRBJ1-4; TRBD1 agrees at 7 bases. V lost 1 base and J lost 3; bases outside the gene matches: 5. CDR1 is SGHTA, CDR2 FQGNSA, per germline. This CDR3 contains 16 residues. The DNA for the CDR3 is TGTGCCAGCAGCTTAGGGGAGACAGGGCCTAATGAAAAACTGTTTTTT. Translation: CASSLGETGPNEKLFF.

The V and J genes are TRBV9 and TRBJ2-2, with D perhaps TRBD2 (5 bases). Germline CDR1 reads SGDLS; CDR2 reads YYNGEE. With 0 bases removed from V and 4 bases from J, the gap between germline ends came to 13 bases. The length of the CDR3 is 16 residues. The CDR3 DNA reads TGTGCCAGCAGCGTAGTTCCGGGGTGGTTCACCGGGGAGCTGTTTTTT. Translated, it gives CASSVVPGWFTGELFF.

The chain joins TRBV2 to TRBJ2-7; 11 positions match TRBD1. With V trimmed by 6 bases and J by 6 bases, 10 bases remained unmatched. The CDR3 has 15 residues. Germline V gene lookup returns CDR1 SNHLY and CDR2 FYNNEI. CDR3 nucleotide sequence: TGTGCCAGCAGGACCGGACAGGGGGCGCTGACCGAGCAGTACTTC. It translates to CASRTGQGALTEQYF. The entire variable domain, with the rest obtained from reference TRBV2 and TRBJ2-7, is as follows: EPEVTQTPSHQVTQMGQEVILRCVPISNHLYFYWYRQILGQKVEFLVSFYNNEISEKSEIFDDQFSVERPDGSNFTLKIRSTKLEDSAMYFCASRTGQGALTEQYFGPGTRLTVT.

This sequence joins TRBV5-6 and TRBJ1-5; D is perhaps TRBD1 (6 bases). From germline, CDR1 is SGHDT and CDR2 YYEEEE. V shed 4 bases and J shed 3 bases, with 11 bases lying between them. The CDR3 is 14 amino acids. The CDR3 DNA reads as TGTGCCAGCAGCCAGACAGGATTCAATCAGCCCCAGCATTTT. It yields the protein CASSQTGFNQPQHF.

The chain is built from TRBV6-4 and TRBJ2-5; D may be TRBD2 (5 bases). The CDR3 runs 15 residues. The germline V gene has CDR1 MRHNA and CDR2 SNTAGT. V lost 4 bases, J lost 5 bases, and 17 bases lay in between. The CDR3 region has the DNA TGTGCCAGCAGTGTTCCCAGGCCTTGCGGGGAGACCCAGTACTTC. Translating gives CASSVPRPCGETQYF.

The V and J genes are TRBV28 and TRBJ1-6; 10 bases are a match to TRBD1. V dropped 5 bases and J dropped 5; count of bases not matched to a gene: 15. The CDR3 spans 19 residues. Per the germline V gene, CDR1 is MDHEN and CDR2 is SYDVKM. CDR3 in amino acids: CASSTWDRGSGVDNSPLHF. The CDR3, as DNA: TGTGCCAGCAGTACGTGGGACAGGGGTTCTGGAGTGGATAATTCACCCCTCCACTTT.

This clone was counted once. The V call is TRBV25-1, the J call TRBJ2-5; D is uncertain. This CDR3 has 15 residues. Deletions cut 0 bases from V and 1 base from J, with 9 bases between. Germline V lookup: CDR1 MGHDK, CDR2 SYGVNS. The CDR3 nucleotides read TGTGCCAGCAGTGAATACAACCGGTTCCAAGAGACCCAGTACTTC. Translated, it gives CASSEYNRFQETQYF.

CDR3 DNA sequence: TGTGCCAGCAGCAATAGAGGAATCGACCGGGAGCTGTTTTTT. Amino acids: CASSNRGIDRELFF. The chain links TRBV27 to TRBJ2-2; D uncertain. In germline, CDR1 is MNHEY, CDR2 SMNVEV (reference sequence). The V gene lost 6 bases and the J gene lost 9 bases, with 17 bases spanning the gap. This CDR3 spans 14 amino acids.

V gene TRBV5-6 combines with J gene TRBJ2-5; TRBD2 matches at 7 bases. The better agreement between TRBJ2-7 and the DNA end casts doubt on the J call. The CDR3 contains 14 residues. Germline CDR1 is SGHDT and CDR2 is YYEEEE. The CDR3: CASSPPREEDEQYF. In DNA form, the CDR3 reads TGTGCCAGCAGCCCCCCCCGGGAGGAGGACGAGCAGTACTTC.

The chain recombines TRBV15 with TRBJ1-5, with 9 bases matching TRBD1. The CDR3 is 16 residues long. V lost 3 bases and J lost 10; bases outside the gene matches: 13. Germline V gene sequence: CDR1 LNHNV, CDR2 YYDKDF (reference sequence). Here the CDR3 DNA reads TGTGCCACCAGCAGGGACAGGGGCCCCCGTAGTCTTCCCCAGCATTTT. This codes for CATSRDRGPRSLPQHF.

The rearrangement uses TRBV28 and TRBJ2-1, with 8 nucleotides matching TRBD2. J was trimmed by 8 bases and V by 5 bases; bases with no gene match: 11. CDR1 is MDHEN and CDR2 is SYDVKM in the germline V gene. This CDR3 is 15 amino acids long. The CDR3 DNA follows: TGTGCCAGCAGTATTGAGCGGGGGCAACATCATGAGCAGTTCTTC. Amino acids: CASSIERGQHHEQFF.

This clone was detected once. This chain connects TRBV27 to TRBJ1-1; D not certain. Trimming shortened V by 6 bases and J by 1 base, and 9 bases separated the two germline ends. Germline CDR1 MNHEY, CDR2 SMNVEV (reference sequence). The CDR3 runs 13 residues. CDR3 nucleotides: TGTGCCAGCAGAAGGAGGAGGAACACTGAAGCTTTCTTT. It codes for CASRRRRNTEAFF.

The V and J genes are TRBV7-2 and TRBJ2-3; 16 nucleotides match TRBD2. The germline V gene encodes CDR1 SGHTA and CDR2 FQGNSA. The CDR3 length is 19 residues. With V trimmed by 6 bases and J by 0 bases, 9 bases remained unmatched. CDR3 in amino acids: CASRRGLAGGSPSTDTQYF. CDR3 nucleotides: TGTGCCAGCAGAAGGGGACTAGCGGGGGGGTCCCCTAGCACAGATACGCAGTATTTT.

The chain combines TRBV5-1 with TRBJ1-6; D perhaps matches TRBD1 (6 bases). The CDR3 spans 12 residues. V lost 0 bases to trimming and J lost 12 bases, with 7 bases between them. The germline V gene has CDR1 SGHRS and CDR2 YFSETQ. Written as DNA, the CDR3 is TGCGCCAGCAGCTTGGAGGGGGAACCCCTCCACTTT. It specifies CASSLEGEPLHF.

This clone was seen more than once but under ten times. CDR3 sequence: CASSEHPKDRGLGYTF. For the CDR3, the DNA is TGTGCCAGCAGTGAACACCCGAAGGACAGGGGCTTGGGCTACACCTTC. The V gene is TRBV25-1, the J gene TRBJ1-2, with 9 positions matching TRBD1. V trimming: 2 bases; J trimming: 8 bases; junction bases outside the gene matches: 12. This CDR3 comprises 16 residues. Germline CDR1 and CDR2: MGHDK and SYGVNS.

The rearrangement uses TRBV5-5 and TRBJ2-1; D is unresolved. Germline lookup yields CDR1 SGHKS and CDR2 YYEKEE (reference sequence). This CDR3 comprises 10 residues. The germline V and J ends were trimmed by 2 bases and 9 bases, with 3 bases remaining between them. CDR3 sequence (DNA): TGTGCCAGCAGCTTCGGTGAGCAGTTCTTC. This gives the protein CASSFGEQFF.

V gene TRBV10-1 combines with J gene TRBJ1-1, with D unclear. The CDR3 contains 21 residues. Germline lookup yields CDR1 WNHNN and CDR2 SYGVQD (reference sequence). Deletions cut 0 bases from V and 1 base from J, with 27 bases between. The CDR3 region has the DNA TGCGCCAGCAGTGAGTCGCGTCCCCGACTCGCCAATCCCACATCGAACACTGAAGCTTTCTTT. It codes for CASSESRPRLANPTSNTEAFF.

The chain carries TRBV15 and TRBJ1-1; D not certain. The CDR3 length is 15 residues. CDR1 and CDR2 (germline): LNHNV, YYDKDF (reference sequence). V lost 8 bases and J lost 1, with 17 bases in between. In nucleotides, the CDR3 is TGTGCCACCCGCCTGGTTAGTAGTTCGAACACTGAAGCTTTCTTT. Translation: CATRLVSSSNTEAFF. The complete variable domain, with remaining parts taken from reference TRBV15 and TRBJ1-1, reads DAMVIQNPRYQVTQFGKPVTLSCSQTLNHNVMYWYQQKSSQAPKLLFHYYDKDFNNEADTPDNFQSRRPNTSFCFLDIRSPGLGDTAMYLCATRLVSSSNTEAFFGQGTRLTVV.

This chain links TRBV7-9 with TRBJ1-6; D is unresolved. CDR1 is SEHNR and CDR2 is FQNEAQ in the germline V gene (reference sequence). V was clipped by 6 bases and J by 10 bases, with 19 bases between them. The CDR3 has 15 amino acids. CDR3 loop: CASSLRPGRGSPLHF. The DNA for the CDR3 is TGTGCCAGCAGTCTTAGACCCGGGAGAGGGTCACCCCTCCACTTT. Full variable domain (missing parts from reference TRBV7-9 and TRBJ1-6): DTGVSQNPRHKITKRGQNVTFRCDPISEHNRLYWYRQTLGQGPEFLTYFQNEAQLEKSRLLSDRFSAERPKGSFSTLEIQRTEQGDSAMYLCASSLRPGRGSPLHFGNGTRLTVT.